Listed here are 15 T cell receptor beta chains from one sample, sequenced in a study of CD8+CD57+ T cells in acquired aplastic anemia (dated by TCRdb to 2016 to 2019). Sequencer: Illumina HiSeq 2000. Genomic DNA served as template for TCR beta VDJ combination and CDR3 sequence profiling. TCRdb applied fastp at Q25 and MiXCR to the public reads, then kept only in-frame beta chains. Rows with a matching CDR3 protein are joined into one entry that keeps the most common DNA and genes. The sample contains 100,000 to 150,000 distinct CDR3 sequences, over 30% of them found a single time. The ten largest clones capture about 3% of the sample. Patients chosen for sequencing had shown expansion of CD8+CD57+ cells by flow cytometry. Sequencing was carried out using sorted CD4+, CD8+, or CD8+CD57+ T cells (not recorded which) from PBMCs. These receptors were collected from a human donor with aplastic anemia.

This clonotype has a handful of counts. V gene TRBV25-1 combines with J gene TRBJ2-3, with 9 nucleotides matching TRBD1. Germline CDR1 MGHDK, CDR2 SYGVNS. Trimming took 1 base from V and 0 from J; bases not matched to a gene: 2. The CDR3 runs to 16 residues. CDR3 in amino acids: CASSELGQGSTDTQYF. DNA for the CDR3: TGTGCCAGCAGTGAATTAGGACAGGGGAGCACAGATACGCAGTATTTT.

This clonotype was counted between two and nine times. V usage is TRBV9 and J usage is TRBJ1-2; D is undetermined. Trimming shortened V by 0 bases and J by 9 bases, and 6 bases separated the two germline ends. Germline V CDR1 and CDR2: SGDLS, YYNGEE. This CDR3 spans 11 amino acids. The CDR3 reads CASSVGISYTF. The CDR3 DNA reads TGTGCCAGCAGCGTAGGGATCAGCTACACCTTC.

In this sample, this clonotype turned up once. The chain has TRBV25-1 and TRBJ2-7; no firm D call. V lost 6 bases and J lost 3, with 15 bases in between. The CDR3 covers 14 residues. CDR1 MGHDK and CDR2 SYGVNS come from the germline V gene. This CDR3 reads CASSLPPRHYEQYF. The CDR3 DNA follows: TGTGCCAGCAGCTTGCCTCCCAGACACTACGAGCAGTACTTC.

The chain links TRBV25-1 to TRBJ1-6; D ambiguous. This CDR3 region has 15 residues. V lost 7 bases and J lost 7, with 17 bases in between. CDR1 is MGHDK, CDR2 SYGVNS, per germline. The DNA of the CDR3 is TGTGCCAGCACCCTCGCTGGGGTTTGGAATTCACCCCTCCACTTT. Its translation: CASTLAGVWNSPLHF.

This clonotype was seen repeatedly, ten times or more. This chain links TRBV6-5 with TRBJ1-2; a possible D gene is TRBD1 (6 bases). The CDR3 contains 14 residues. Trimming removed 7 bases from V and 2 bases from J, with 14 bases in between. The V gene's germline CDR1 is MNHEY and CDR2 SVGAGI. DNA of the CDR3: TGTGCCAGCACCACACAGGGATGGAACTATGGCTACACCTTC. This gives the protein CASTTQGWNYGYTF.

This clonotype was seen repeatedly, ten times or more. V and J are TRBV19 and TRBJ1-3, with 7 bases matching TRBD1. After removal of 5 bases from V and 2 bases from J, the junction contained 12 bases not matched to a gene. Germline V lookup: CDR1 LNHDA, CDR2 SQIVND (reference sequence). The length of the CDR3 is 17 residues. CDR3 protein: CASSPPWGRGAGNTIYF. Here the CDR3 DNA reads TGTGCCAGTAGTCCGCCTTGGGGCAGGGGGGCTGGAAACACCATATATTTT.

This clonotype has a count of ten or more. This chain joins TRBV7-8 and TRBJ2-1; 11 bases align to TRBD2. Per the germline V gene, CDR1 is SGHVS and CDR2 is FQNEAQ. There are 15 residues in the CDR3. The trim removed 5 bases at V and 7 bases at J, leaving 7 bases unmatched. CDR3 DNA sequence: TGTGCCAGCAGCGCACTAGCGGGGGCTCGTAATGAGCAGTTCTTC. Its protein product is CASSALAGARNEQFF.

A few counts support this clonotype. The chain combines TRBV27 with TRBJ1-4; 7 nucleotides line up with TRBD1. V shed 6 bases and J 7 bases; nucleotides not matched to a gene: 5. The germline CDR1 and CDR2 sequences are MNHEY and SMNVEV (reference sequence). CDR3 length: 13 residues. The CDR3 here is CASRRPGGEKLFF. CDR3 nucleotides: TGTGCCAGCAGGAGGCCAGGGGGTGAAAAACTGTTTTTT.

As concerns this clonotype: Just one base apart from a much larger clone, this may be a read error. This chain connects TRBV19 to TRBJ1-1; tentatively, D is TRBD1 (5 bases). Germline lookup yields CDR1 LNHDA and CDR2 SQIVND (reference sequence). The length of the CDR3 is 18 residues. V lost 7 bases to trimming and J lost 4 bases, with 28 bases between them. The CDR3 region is CASNIYWGMNESGTEAFF. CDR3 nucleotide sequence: TGTGCCAGTAATATTTATTGGGGGATGAACGAGAGTGGCACTGAAGCTTTCTTT. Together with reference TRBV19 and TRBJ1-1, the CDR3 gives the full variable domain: DGGITQSPKYLFRKEGQNVTLSCEQNLNHDAMYWYRQDPGQGLRLIYYSQIVNDFQKGDIAEGYSVSREKKESFPLTVTSAQKNPTAFYLCASNIYWGMNESGTEAFFGQGTRLTVV.

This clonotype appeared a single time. In DNA form, the CDR3 reads TGTGCCAGCAGCCAAGGTTTCTGGAGCGGGGGGCGTGGCACAGATACGCAGTATTTT. Residues: CASSQGFWSGGRGTDTQYF. The rearrangement joins TRBV3-1 to TRBJ2-3; 9 nucleotides align to TRBD2. Germline V gene lookup returns CDR1 LGHDT and CDR2 YNNKEL (reference sequence). This CDR3 comprises 19 residues. J was trimmed by 1 base and V by 1 base; bases with no gene match: 12.

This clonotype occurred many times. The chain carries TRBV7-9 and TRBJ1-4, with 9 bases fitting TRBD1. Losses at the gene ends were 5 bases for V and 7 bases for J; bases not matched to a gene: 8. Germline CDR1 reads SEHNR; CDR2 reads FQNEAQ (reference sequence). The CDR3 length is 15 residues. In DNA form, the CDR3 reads TGTGCCAGCAGCCTTCAAGGGGGACAGGGTGAAAAACTGTTTTTT. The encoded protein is CASSLQGGQGEKLFF.

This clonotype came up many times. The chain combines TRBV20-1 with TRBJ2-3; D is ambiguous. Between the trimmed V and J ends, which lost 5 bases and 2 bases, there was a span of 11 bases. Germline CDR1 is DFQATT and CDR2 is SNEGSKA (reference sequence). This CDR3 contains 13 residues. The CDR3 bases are TGCAGTGCTGGGGTGGTCTCCACAGATACGCAGTATTTT. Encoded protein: CSAGVVSTDTQYF.

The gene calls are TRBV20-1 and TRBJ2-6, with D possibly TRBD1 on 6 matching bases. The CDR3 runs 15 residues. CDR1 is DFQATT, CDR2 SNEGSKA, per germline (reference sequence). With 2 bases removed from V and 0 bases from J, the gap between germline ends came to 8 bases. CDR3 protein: CSARSDSSGANVLTF. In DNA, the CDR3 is TGCAGTGCTAGATCGGACAGCTCTGGGGCCAACGTCCTGACTTTC.

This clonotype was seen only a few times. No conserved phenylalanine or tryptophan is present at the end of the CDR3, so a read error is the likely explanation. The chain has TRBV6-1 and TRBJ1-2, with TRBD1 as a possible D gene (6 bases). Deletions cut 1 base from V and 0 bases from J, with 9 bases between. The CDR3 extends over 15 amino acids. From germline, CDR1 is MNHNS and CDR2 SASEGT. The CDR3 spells CASSEGGGSNYGYTS. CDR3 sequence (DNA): TGTGCCAGCAGTGAAGGAGGGGGATCTAACTATGGCTACACCTCC.

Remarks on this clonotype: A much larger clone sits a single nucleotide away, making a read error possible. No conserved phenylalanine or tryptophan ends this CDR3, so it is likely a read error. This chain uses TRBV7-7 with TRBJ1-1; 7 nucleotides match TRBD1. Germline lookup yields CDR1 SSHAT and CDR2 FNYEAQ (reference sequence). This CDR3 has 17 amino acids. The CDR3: CASSPRPLTGPPTEAFS. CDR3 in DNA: TGTGCTAGCAGCCCCCGACCCTTGACAGGGCCACCCACTGAAGCTTTCTCT.